Detailed here is one T cell receptor (beta chain). The sample originates from a study of cytomegalovirus exposure and HLA in healthy donors. V gave up 3 bases and J gave up 3 bases; unmatched junction bases: 6. This CDR3 is 16 amino acids long. Germline V gene data show CDR1 as LNHDA and CDR2 as SQIVND (reference sequence). The primer mix had 60 Vbeta and 13 Jbeta primers. Clones were read by immunoSEQ multiplex PCR, and TCRdb kept only the in-frame ones, dropping some. Counted here are about 190,000 clones, roughly four fifths occurring once; the ten biggest clones make up roughly 2.8%. J is TRBJ2-2 and V is TRBV19, with 8 nucleotides matching TRBD2. This clonotype was obtained from a woman aged 30 to 39 in good health and CMV-seropositive. The sample taken for sequencing was PBMCs. This CDR3 reads CASSMIVAGYTGELFF. The CDR3 DNA reads TGTGCCAGTAGTATGATAGTAGCGGGATACACCGGGGAGCTGTTTTTT.